This T cell receptor (beta chain) was identified during a study of cytomegalovirus exposure and HLA in healthy donors. Whole-study results and caveats: Segments of the TCR beta V type were, in most cases, productive about 90% or about 30% of the time in an earlier analysis.

This CDR3 contains 13 residues. The germline CDR1 and CDR2 sequences are MDHEN and SYDVKM. Trimming pared 7 bases from V and 0 bases from J, leaving 10 bases between. Amplification used 60 Vbeta primers and 13 Jbeta primers. The table came from immunoSEQ multiplex PCR; TCRdb's copy has only in-frame clones and leaves some out. Among around 80,000 clones listed, around 70% were seen once. This clone has just one count. Antigen specificity is unknown. This sequence joins TRBV28 and TRBJ2-7; D is ambiguous. The sequencing input was PBMCs. The origin of this receptor is a man in his forties in good health and CMV-seropositive. The DNA for the CDR3 is TGTGCCAGCACCCCCCGAGCCTCCTACGAGCAGTACTTC. Translation gives CASTPRASYEQYF.